This T cell receptor (beta chain) was observed in a study of cytomegalovirus exposure and HLA in healthy donors. The PCR ran on 60 Vbeta and 13 Jbeta primers. Measured with immunoSEQ multiplex PCR; TCRdb has only the in-frame clones, and not every one. Seen here are 70,000 to 95,000 clones, roughly 77% observed once, and the top ten hold approximately 15%. The V end was cut by 2 bases, the J end by 8 bases, with 18 bases between. Germline V lookup: CDR1 MRHNA, CDR2 SNTAGT. This CDR3 spans 15 amino acids. The specimen was PBMCs. The chain links TRBV6-4 to TRBJ1-2; no firm D call. This receptor was identified in a woman between 40 and 50 years old in good health and CMV-seropositive. The CDR3 sequence is CASSDPRIATGGYTF. CDR3 sequence (DNA): TGTGCCAGCAGTGACCCCCGAATAGCGACGGGGGGCTACACCTTC.